This TCR beta chain derives from a study of T cells in Graves' hyperthyroidism and ophthalmopathy (dated by TCRdb to about 2019). Regarding the study in general: TCR V-J signatures able to tell the groups apart were searched for in a discovery cohort of approximately 95 patients, of whom more than 40 had Graves' ophthalmopathy and under 65 had stable Graves' hyperthyroidism. The roughly 100 discovery patients were randomly divided into training and test sets at a 7:3 ratio. Following sampling, methimazole starting at 30 mg daily was given to hyperthyroidism patients, and high-dose intravenous methylprednisolone was given to ophthalmopathy patients. The study also compared thyroid tissue and blood T-cell repertoires from five or six Graves' hyperthyroidism patients. Whether ophthalmopathy could be predicted prospectively was tested in an independent validation cohort made up of fewer than 20 hyperthyroidism patients plus 17 patients who later progressed to ophthalmopathy. The paper reports TCR Vbeta CDR3 sequencing of approximately 140 peripheral blood samples: some 44 ophthalmopathy, around 80 hyperthyroidism and about 17 progressor patients. What the authors observed across the whole study: Ophthalmopathy was separated from stable hyperthyroidism by a 13 V-J signature model, with 85% to 90% sensitivity and about 81% specificity obtained in cross-validation and 80%/75% obtained in testing. No statistical method was used to fix the sample size in advance, and group allocation was not hidden from the investigators. Most expanded thyroid clonotypes (frequency above 0.001) were also detected in blood, suggesting blood repertoires may reflect thyroid immune responses. In validation, progression to ophthalmopathy was predicted by the model with more than 65% sensitivity and roughly 72% specificity, a median of approximately 6.5 months before onset.

TCR beta CDR3 regions were amplified from RNA transcripts. For the first round of RT-PCR on the TCR CDR3, the HTBI primer set was used together with the Qiagen OneStep RT-PCR kit. A second multiplex PCR round built the libraries, followed by size selection and purification. Libraries were sequenced paired-end with 100 bp reads on an Illumina HiSeq2000. In the paper's pipeline: SOAPnuke was used to process the raw data, with reads discarded if the reads contained adapters or uncalled bases, had a mean Phred below 15, or lacked an exact constant-primer or identifier match. COPE v1.2.5 was used to merge high-quality paired reads, and clonotypes were defined as unique nucleotide sequences. MiTCR v1.1 was used to align clonotypes to the IMGT TRBV, TRBD and TRBJ reference segments. Analysis was restricted to V-J combinations with a frequency above 0.0001, which covered approximately 99% of repertoires. The TCS score was defined as F50 (clonal expansion) divided by E x V (chaos), with BLOSUM62-based TCRdist calculated between CDR3 peptides within each V-J. Welch's t-statistics and random forest reduced approximately 520 V-J features to 13, which were used in a naive Bayes classifier (R e1071). TCRdb reprocessing: public reads trimmed at Q25 with fastp, clones called with MiXCR, in-frame beta chains kept. Identical CDR3 protein sequences are pooled into one entry, listed with their most common genes and DNA. These V and J calls derive from TCRdb rather than the authors' analysis. In this sample the table shows hundreds of thousands of distinct CDR3 sequences, under 60% of which occur a single time. Clones ranked in the top ten supply just under 8.5% of the sample.

This clonotype occurred many times. Its antigen is currently not known. It has no much larger one-base neighbor in the sample; base qualities were not kept. Stable Graves' hyperthyroidism was defined as no progression to ophthalmopathy during 18 months of follow-up. Hyperthyroidism patients were newly diagnosed, had a disease duration of under 2 months, and were aged 18 to 65 years. The study excluded patients with uncontrolled infections, other autoimmune diseases, pregnancy or lactation. Diagnoses were based on clinical symptoms, serum thyroxine and TRAb, thyroid ultrasound and orbital computed tomography. Trizol reagent was used to extract total RNA, and RNA quality was then checked on an Agilent 2100 Bioanalyzer. CDR1 and CDR2 (SGHVS, FQNEAQ) derive from the germline V gene. The CDR3 holds 13 amino acids from the cysteine to the phenylalanine. Of the read, only the CDR3 DNA is kept; its 39 bases are in frame from base 1. V loses 3 bases, J loses 4 bases, and the germline ends lie 9 bases apart.

The sequence was collected from a woman between 18 and 29 years old with Graves' hyperthyroidism. Donor details come from another sample of the same person, matched by shared clones. This chain joins TRBV7-8 to TRBJ1-2; 6 matching bases give a weak D call of TRBD1. The specimen was peripheral blood or thyroid tissue (not recorded which). The sequenced DNA: TGTGCCAGCAGCTTCGGGGGCTCCTATGGCTACACCTTC. This translates into CASSFGGSYGYTF.